This T cell receptor beta chain appears in the sequencing data of a study of blood T cell repertoires in COVID-19. Clinical histories supplied by participants themselves formed the basis of cohort assignment. Recovery meant two consecutive negative NP/OP PCR tests, professional clearance, or resolved symptoms. This clone appeared once. TCRdb keeps only in-frame clones here, not all; method: immunoSEQ multiplex PCR. This table has 300,000 or so clones, under 95% appearing once. The ends were cut back, 3 bases at V and 5 bases at J, with 11 bases in the middle. This CDR3 spans 13 amino acids. Germline values: CDR1 DFQATT, CDR2 SNEGSKA (reference sequence).

Sequencing was done on a sample of PBMCs or T cells enriched from blood (not recorded which). V usage is TRBV20-1 and J usage is TRBJ2-1; D remains unclear. The clonotype originates from a man between 60 and 70 years old who had recovered from COVID-19. In nucleotides, the CDR3 is TGCAGTGCTAGTGTATACAAAGACAATGAGCAGTTCTTC. This gives the protein CSASVYKDNEQFF.